The 7 T cell receptor beta chains below come from one sample, sequenced in a study of CD8 T cells in ankylosing spondylitis. TCRdb ran MiXCR on the 5' RACE reads and lists one entry per CDR3 protein. The sample has a few hundred thousand distinct CDR3 sequences; around 20% are singletons. Material: blood, either unsorted or a sorted T cell fraction (not recorded which). Receptor source: a female donor with ankylosing spondylitis or in good health (not recorded which).

The rearrangement joins TRBV28 to TRBJ2-7; 9 positions match TRBD2. There are 16 residues in the CDR3. V was clipped by 3 bases and J by 7 bases; unmatched bases: 13. The germline gives CDR1 MDHEN, CDR2 SYDVKM. The CDR3 DNA reads TGTGCCAGCAGTTTGAGCGGGGGGCTCCGGCTGGGAGAGCAGTACTTC. It specifies CASSLSGGLRLGEQYF.

This clonotype was counted a few times. The rearrangement joins TRBV6-5 to TRBJ1-3; D is perhaps TRBD1 (6 bases). Germline CDR1 reads MNHEY; CDR2 reads SVGAGI. The CDR3 runs to 17 residues. Trimming removed 0 bases at V and 0 bases at J, with 12 bases between. CDR3 sequence reads: CASSYSGGRPSGNTIYF. The CDR3 nucleotides are TGTGCCAGCAGTTACTCGGGGGGGCGTCCCTCTGGAAACACCATATATTTT.

This clonotype was detected a few times. CDR3 sequence reads: CSAHRRDRDSPLHF. In DNA, the CDR3 is TGCAGTGCTCACCGCCGGGACAGGGATTCACCCCTCCACTTT. The chain uses TRBV20-1 and TRBJ1-6, with TRBD1 matching over 9 bases. Trimming took 5 bases from V and 8 from J; bases not matched to a gene: 7. This CDR3 region has 14 residues. Germline assignment: CDR1 DFQATT and CDR2 SNEGSKA (reference sequence).

This clonotype is a singleton in its sample. A much larger clone differs from this one at a single base, so this may be a read error. The chain recombines TRBV5-1 with TRBJ1-1; perhaps TRBD1 as D (6 bases). The length of the CDR3 is 14 residues. V was trimmed by 4 bases and J by 5 bases, leaving 15 bases between them. CDR1 and CDR2 from the germline V gene are SGHRS and YFSETQ. CDR3 protein: CASSLPGVRTEAFF. The CDR3 DNA is TGCGCCAGCAGCCTCCCAGGGGTGAGAACTGAAGCTTTCTTT. The full variable domain, rest sourced from reference TRBV5-1 and TRBJ1-1, is KAGVTQTPRYLIKTRGQQVTLSCSPISGHRSVSWYQQTPGQGLQFLFEYFSETQRNKGNFPGRFSGRQFSNSRSEMNVSTLELGDSALYLCASSLPGVRTEAFFGQGTRLTVV.

The rearrangement joins TRBV6-2 or TRBV6-3 to TRBJ1-1; D is ambiguous. Looked up from germline, CDR1 is MNHEY and CDR2 is SVGEGT. The CDR3 is made up of 12 amino acids. V lost 7 bases and J lost 7, with 13 bases in between. The CDR3 DNA reads TGTGCCAGCACCCCTTCGCATGGTGAAGCTTTCTTT. It is translated as CASTPSHGEAFF.

V gene TRBV6-2 or TRBV6-3 combines with J gene TRBJ2-1; the D gene could be TRBD1 or TRBD2 (5 bases each). Germline loops: CDR1 MNHEY, CDR2 SVGEGT. The CDR3 has 17 residues. V dropped 5 bases and J dropped 3 bases, with 20 bases sitting between them. CDR3 DNA: TGTGCCAGCAGTCGACTGACCGGGATGGGGGTCTACAATGAGCAGTTCTTC. Its protein product is CASSRLTGMGVYNEQFF.

This chain links TRBV3-1 with TRBJ2-7; perhaps D is TRBD1 or TRBD2 (5 bases each). This CDR3 has 15 amino acids. V was trimmed by 3 bases and J by 3 bases, leaving 15 bases between them. CDR1 LGHDT and CDR2 YNNKEL come from the germline V gene (reference sequence). The CDR3 here is CASSQGTGQLYEQYF. CDR3 in DNA: TGTGCCAGCAGCCAGGGAACGGGGCAGCTCTACGAGCAGTACTTC.